These 9 T cell receptor beta chains share one sample of origin, sequenced in a study of response to subunit inactivated influenza vaccine. TCRdb reprocessed the RT-PCR reads with MiXCR, giving one entry per CDR3 protein. The sample comprises over 800,000 distinct CDR3 sequences, 21% of which are singletons, and about a tenth rests with the top ten. Here the sequenced sample was PBMCs from blood, taken approximately 5 days after vaccination. The receptors were sampled from a man between 50 and 59 years old who received an inactivated influenza vaccine.

The chain combines TRBV12-3 or TRBV12-4 with TRBJ1-1; 8 bases align to TRBD1. Trimming took 5 bases from V and 6 from J; bases not matched to a gene: 5. CDR3 length equals 13 residues. CDR3 sequence reads: CASSRDRKSEAFF. The CDR3 DNA sequence: TGTGCCAGCAGTCGGGACAGGAAATCTGAAGCTTTCTTT.

This clonotype showed up just a few times. V is TRBV20-1 and J is TRBJ2-1; TRBD2 aligns across 13 bases. This CDR3 region has 17 residues. V gave up 3 bases and J gave up 3 bases; unmatched junction bases: 8. From germline, CDR1 is DFQATT and CDR2 SNEGSKA (reference sequence). CDR3 sequence (DNA): TGCAGTGCTAGGCGACTAGCGGGAGGACTCCACTACAATGAGCAGTTCTTC. Translation: CSARRLAGGLHYNEQFF.

This rearrangement joins TRBV12-3 or TRBV12-4 to TRBJ1-4; tentative D call: TRBD1 (6 bases). V shed 7 bases and J shed 8 bases, with 17 bases lying between them. The CDR3 runs to 14 residues. CDR3 nucleotide sequence: TGTGCCAGCACTTTGACAGGCCCGCGGGAAAAACTGTTTTTT. It translates to CASTLTGPREKLFF.

The rearrangement joins TRBV9 to TRBJ1-1, with D possibly being TRBD1 (6 bases). The CDR3 is 15 amino acids. V dropped 3 bases and J dropped 1 base, with 13 bases sitting between them. Germline CDR1 is SGDLS and CDR2 is YYNGEE. The CDR3 nucleotides are TGTGCCAGCAGCGCTCACAGGGTTGGGAACACTGAAGCTTTCTTT. This sequence encodes CASSAHRVGNTEAFF.

The rearrangement links TRBV7-9 to TRBJ1-1; possible D gene TRBD1, 5 bases. The CDR3 totals 15 residues. V lost 0 bases and J lost 1, with 9 bases in between. The germline V gene encodes CDR1 SEHNR and CDR2 FQNEAQ (reference sequence). CDR3 DNA sequence: TGTGCCAGCAGCTTAGCGGGGGATCCGAACACTGAAGCTTTCTTT. Translating it yields CASSLAGDPNTEAFF.

The chain links TRBV5-1 to TRBJ2-1; possibly TRBD2 for D (5 bases). CDR1 and CDR2 (germline): SGHRS, YFSETQ. V lost 0 bases and J lost 14, with 9 bases in between. The CDR3 contains 11 residues. CDR3 residues: CASSLVGREFF. CDR3 bases: TGCGCCAGCAGCTTGGTAGGGCGGGAGTTCTTC. The complete variable domain, with remaining parts taken from reference TRBV5-1 and TRBJ2-1, reads KAGVTQTPRYLIKTRGQQVTLSCSPISGHRSVSWYQQTPGQGLQFLFEYFSETQRNKGNFPGRFSGRQFSNSRSEMNVSTLELGDSALYLCASSLVGREFFGPGTRLTVL.

The J gene is TRBJ2-5, the V gene TRBV15; D assignment may be TRBD1 or TRBD2 (5 bases each). V dropped 0 bases and J dropped 5 bases, with 19 bases sitting between them. This CDR3 region has 17 residues. Germline V gene lookup returns CDR1 LNHNV and CDR2 YYDKDF (reference sequence). The DNA for the CDR3 is TGTGCCACCAGCAGAGATAGGCCAGGGACGGATGGGGAGACCCAGTACTTC. Translating it yields CATSRDRPGTDGETQYF.

This rearrangement joins TRBV28 to TRBJ2-2; 11 bases match TRBD2. The CDR3 totals 15 residues. The germline CDR1 and CDR2 sequences are MDHEN and SYDVKM. Trimming cost V 6 bases and J 0 bases; bases outside gene matches: 0. CDR3 amino acids: CASRGLAANTGELFF. In DNA form, the CDR3 reads TGTGCCAGCAGGGGACTAGCGGCGAACACCGGGGAGCTGTTTTTT.

This clonotype was found a few times. The V and J genes are TRBV13 and TRBJ2-5, with unresolved D. The CDR3 loop spans 15 amino acids. Germline V gene data show CDR1 as PRHDT and CDR2 as FYEKMQ (reference sequence). V shed 2 bases and J shed 0 bases, with 10 bases lying between them. The chain's CDR3 is CASSLRSHYQETQYF. CDR3 nucleotides: TGTGCCAGCAGCTTAAGATCCCACTACCAAGAGACCCAGTACTTC.